Listed here are 3 T cell receptor beta chains from one sample, sequenced in a study of beta chain features in type 1 diabetes. The study reverse transcribed the entire isolated RNA, so it sequenced expressed TCRB transcripts. The table came from immunoSEQ multiplex PCR; TCRdb's copy has only in-frame clones and leaves some out. The sample carries some 360,000 clones, around a fifth recorded once. Sequencing was performed on naive CD4+ T cells from blood. The receptors originated from a woman aged 18-29 years in good health.

This clone was seen more than once but under ten times. The rearrangement joins TRBV7-9 to TRBJ1-1, with D perhaps matching TRBD1 (5 bases). Trimming removed 5 bases from V and 2 bases from J, with 9 bases in between. The V gene's germline CDR1 is SEHNR and CDR2 FQNEAQ (reference sequence). The CDR3 extends over 13 amino acids. The CDR3 sequence is CASSLDRNTEAFF. CDR3 nucleotide sequence: TGTGCCAGCAGCCTCGACAGAAACACTGAAGCTTTCTTT. Based on the CDR3 plus reference TRBV7-9 and TRBJ1-1, the full variable domain is DTGVSQNPRHKITKRGQNVTFRCDPISEHNRLYWYRQTLGQGPEFLTYFQNEAQLEKSRLLSDRFSAERPKGSFSTLEIQRTEQGDSAMYLCASSLDRNTEAFFGQGTRLTVV.

The CDR3 is CASSGGVGGETQYF. In DNA, the CDR3 is TGCGCCAGCAGCGGGGGAGTAGGGGGAGAGACCCAGTACTTC. The chain carries TRBV5-1 and TRBJ2-5; perhaps TRBD1 as D (6 bases). The CDR3 is 14 amino acids. Germline CDR1 SGHRS, CDR2 YFSETQ. The V and J ends lost 4 bases and 4 bases respectively, with 14 bases between them.

This clone was recorded a few times. V usage is TRBV20-1 and J usage is TRBJ1-1; no clear D. Germline values: CDR1 DFQATT, CDR2 SNEGSKA (reference sequence). V dropped 6 bases and J dropped 1 base, with 6 bases sitting between them. This CDR3 has 11 residues. Here the CDR3 DNA reads TGCAGTGCGGAGAGGAACACTGAAGCTTTCTTT. This codes for CSAERNTEAFF.